Following are 4 T cell receptor beta chains from one sample sequenced in a study of T cell changes during pregnancy in multiple sclerosis (dated by TCRdb to the late 2010s). The library was made by the immunoSEQ multiplex PCR assay. This is the immuneACCESS table as TCRdb keeps it, with only in-frame sequences that have V and J called. A part of the clones is gone; compared with another copy, unresolved V genes explain less than half, and the rest is unexplained. This sample holds 50,000 to 75,000 clones; approximately 93% were observed only once. Of the sample, 2.6% is held by the ten largest clones. Specimen: CD8+ T cells from peripheral blood mononuclear cells, collected in the third trimester of pregnancy. All receptors come from a female donor with multiple sclerosis, enrolled in a pregnancy study.

This chain uses TRBV7-2 with TRBJ2-1, with 7 bases that match TRBD2. This CDR3 spans 17 amino acids. J was trimmed by 4 bases and V by 2 bases; bases with no gene match: 11. Germline V gene data show CDR1 as SGHTA and CDR2 as FQGNSA. This CDR3 is CASSLTYPSGTYNEQFF. CDR3 nucleotide sequence: TGTGCCAGCAGCTTAACGTATCCCAGCGGGACTTACAATGAGCAGTTCTTC.

The chain is built from TRBV7-2 and TRBJ2-6; 8 bases fit TRBD2. V trimming: 2 bases; J trimming: 7 bases; junction bases outside the gene matches: 10. CDR1 SGHTA and CDR2 FQGNSA come from the germline V gene. The length of the CDR3 is 17 residues. CDR3 in DNA: TGTGCCAGCAGCTTACGCCGGGAGGGCCGAATAGCCAACGTCCTGACTTTC. Encoded protein: CASSLRREGRIANVLTF.

J is TRBJ2-7 and V is TRBV2, with 8 nucleotides matching TRBD2. V lost 1 base and J lost 6; bases outside the gene matches: 5. Germline V gene lookup returns CDR1 SNHLY and CDR2 FYNNEI. This CDR3 region has 14 residues. CDR3 DNA: TGTGCCAGCAGTGAAGTCCTCAGCGGGAGCGAGCAGTACTTC. Protein product: CASSEVLSGSEQYF.

This clone was counted once. The chain is built from TRBV19 and TRBJ1-4; a weak D match, TRBD1 (5 bases). The V gene's germline CDR1 is LNHDA and CDR2 SQIVND (reference sequence). The CDR3 contains 16 residues. The V end was cut by 4 bases, the J end by 5 bases, with 17 bases between. In DNA form, the CDR3 reads TGTGCCAGTAGTAGGACAAGTCAATGGAACAATGAAAAACTGTTTTTT. Translation: CASSRTSQWNNEKLFF. The full variable domain, completed using reference TRBV19 and TRBJ1-4, is DGGITQSPKYLFRKEGQNVTLSCEQNLNHDAMYWYRQDPGQGLRLIYYSQIVNDFQKGDIAEGYSVSREKKESFPLTVTSAQKNPTAFYLCASSRTSQWNNEKLFFGSGTQLSVL.